The rows below give T cell receptor beta chains drawn from one sample of a study of T cell changes during pregnancy in multiple sclerosis. Assay: immunoSEQ multiplex PCR; the TCRdb copy retains only in-frame clones and omits some. The table shows tens of thousands of clones, with roughly 91% occurring only once. The sample was CD4+ T cells from peripheral blood mononuclear cells, taken in the second trimester of pregnancy. Receptors were obtained from a female donor with multiple sclerosis, enrolled in a pregnancy study. CDR3s include the opening cysteine and the closing phenylalanine or tryptophan. D genes are given only for firm matches. Clone sizes are given selectively: once, few, many, or a class where the clone is expanded.

>once|.|TRBJ2-3|TRBV7-8
TGTGCCAGCAGCTTAGTCCGAACCTTTACTAGCACAGATACGCAGTATTTT
CASSLVRTFTSTDTQYF
>.|.|TRBJ2-1|TRBV18
TGTGCCAGCTCACCTCAGAATGAGCAGTTCTTC
CASSPQNEQFF
>.|.|TRBJ1-5|TRBV19
TGTGCCAGTAGTATCGACTTCCGAGGCAATCAGCCCCAGCATTTT
CASSIDFRGNQPQHF
>.|TRBD1|TRBJ1-1|TRBV5-1
TGCGCCAGCAGTTATGCAGCCGGGACAGGGGCTACTGAAGCTTTCTTT
CASSYAAGTGATEAFF
>.|.|TRBJ2-7|TRBV5-6
TGTGCCAGCAGCTTGCCAGGGGAGCAGTACTTC
CASSLPGEQYF
>.|.|TRBJ1-5|TRBV4-1
TGCGCCAGCAGCCAAGTTCGGGGGAGCCTGGATCAGCCCCAGCATTTT
CASSQVRGSLDQPQHF
>.|TRBD1|TRBJ1-2|TRBV7-9
TGTGCCAGCACCTACAGGGGTGACGGCTACACCTTC
CASTYRGDGYTF
>.|.|TRBJ2-3|TRBV5-6
TGTGCCAGCAGCTTGGTGGTGACAGCTAGCACAGATACGCAGTATTTT
CASSLVVTASTDTQYF
>.|TRBD1|TRBJ2-5|TRBV4-1
TGCGCCAGCAGCCAAGCCCCAGGGGGCCCGACCCAAGAGACCCAGTACTTC
CASSQAPGGPTQETQYF
>.|.|TRBJ1-2|TRBV28
TGTGCCAGCAGTTTAATCGTGGGGAGCGGTGGCTACACCTTC
CASSLIVGSGGYTF
>.|.|TRBJ1-4|TRBV2
TGTGCCAGCAGTGAAGGCAGGGTTGGGGAAAAACTGTTTTTT
CASSEGRVGEKLFF
>few|TRBD1|TRBJ1-5|TRBV28
TGTGCCAGCTCGACAGGGGGCAATCAGCCCCAGCATTTT
CASSTGGNQPQHF
>.|.|TRBJ2-7|TRBV19
TGTGCCAGTAGTATAGGCTGGAGCTACGAGCAGTACTTC
CASSIGWSYEQYF
>.|TRBD2|TRBJ2-7|TRBV28
TGTGCCAGCAGCCCAGGGGGACTAGCGGGCAGCGAGCAGTACTTC
CASSPGGLAGSEQYF
>.|.|TRBJ1-2|TRBV7-9
TGTGCCAGCAGATTGGGGGAGGGAGGCTACACCTTC
CASRLGEGGYTF
>.|TRBD1|TRBJ2-2|TRBV29-1
TGCAGCGTTGCGGCGGCCAGGGGGAGCACCGGGGAGCTGTTTTTT
CSVAAARGSTGELFF
>.|TRBD1|TRBJ2-5|TRBV7-2
TGTGCCAGCAGCTTTACAGGGGGTTCGGGGGAGACCCAGTACTTC
CASSFTGGSGETQYF
>.|TRBD1|TRBJ1-5|TRBV18
TGTGCCAGCTCACCCGGGACAGGGGGTGGACAGCCCCAGCATTTT
CASSPGTGGGQPQHF
>.|TRBD1|TRBJ2-1|TRBV10-1
TGCGCCAGCAGTGAACCGGGACAGGTCAACAATGAGCAGTTCTTC
CASSEPGQVNNEQFF
>.|TRBD2|TRBJ2-1|TRBV2
TGTGCCAGCAGTGGGCTAACCGGGACTAGCGATTACAATGAGCAGTTCTTC
CASSGLTGTSDYNEQFF
>.|TRBD1|TRBJ2-7|TRBV5-1
TGCGCCAGCAGTACCGGTCCCCGGGGACAGGGGTTCTCCTACGAGCAGTACTTC
CASSTGPRGQGFSYEQYF
>.|TRBD2|TRBJ2-7|TRBV11-2
TGTGCCAGCAGCTTATTTGGGACTAGCGGAGCCTACGAGCAGTACTTC
CASSLFGTSGAYEQYF
>.|TRBD2|TRBJ2-3|TRBV19
TGTGCCAGTAGTATAGGAGCGGGAGCCGCAGATACGCAGTATTTT
CASSIGAGAADTQYF
>.|TRBD2|TRBJ2-3|TRBV5-8
TGTGCCAGCAGAACCCGGACTAGCGGGCAGTATTTT
CASRTRTSGQYF
>few|.|TRBJ1-5|TRBV2
TGTGCCAGCAGCATACAGGAAAATCAGCCCCAGCATTTT
CASSIQENQPQHF
>.|.|TRBJ1-1|TRBV28
TGTGCCAGCAGTTTCCTGACAGGCCGATTGAACACTGAAGCTTTCTTT
CASSFLTGRLNTEAFF
>.|TRBD1|TRBJ1-5|TRBV27
TGTGCCAGCAGTTCCTCCACAGGGGTTGGCAATCAGCCCCAGCATTTT
CASSSSTGVGNQPQHF
>.|.|TRBJ2-1|TRBV6-5
TGTGCCAGCAGTTACTCCGGGACAAGTAATGAGCAGTTCTTC
CASSYSGTSNEQFF
>.|.|TRBJ1-3|TRBV16
TGTGCCAGCAGACCTACAGGGAGCGGAAACACCATATATTTT
CASRPTGSGNTIYF
>.|.|TRBJ2-7|TRBV18
TGTGCCAGCTCACCAGTTTTGCAGGGTTCCTACGAGCAGTACTTC
CASSPVLQGSYEQYF
>.|.|TRBJ1-5|TRBV5-1
TGCGCCAGCAGCCCCAACATCAGGGGAATGTTTCAGCCCCAGCATTTT
CASSPNIRGMFQPQHF
>.|TRBD1|TRBJ2-5|TRBV5-3
TGTGCCAGAAGCTTGGCCTGGGCAGGGGGCTTTTGCCAAGAGACCCAGTACTTC
CARSLAWAGGFCQETQYF
>.|TRBD2|TRBJ2-3|TRBV6-1
TGTGCCAGCCGGGAGGACCAAAGCTCGGGAGATACGCAGTATTTT
CASREDQSSGDTQYF
>.|.|TRBJ1-4|TRBV5-1
TGCGCCAGCAGGCACGACAGAGAAGGGGAAAAACTGTTTTTT
CASRHDREGEKLFF
>.|TRBD1|TRBJ2-7|TRBV15
TGTGCCACCAGCAGGGACAGGGGTTACGAGCAGTACTTC
CATSRDRGYEQYF
>.|.|TRBJ2-7|TRBV5-5
TGTGCCAGCAGCTCGGGGAGCTCCTACGAGCAGTACTTC
CASSSGSSYEQYF
>.|TRBD1|TRBJ1-5|TRBV29-1
TGCAGCGTTGAAGTGGACAGGGGACTACCCCAGCATTTT
CSVEVDRGLPQHF
>.|.|TRBJ1-1|TRBV27
TGTGCCAGCAGGACAACCTGGGTTCGGTCCTCGGGGGCTGAAGCTTTCTTT
CASRTTWVRSSGAEAFF
>.|.|TRBJ1-2|TRBV18
TGTGCCAGCTCACGGAAGGGGAACTATGGCTACACCTTC
CASSRKGNYGYTF
>few|.|TRBJ1-1|TRBV7-8
TGTGCCAGCAGCCCGTATCTGAACACTGAAGCTTTCTTT
CASSPYLNTEAFF
>.|.|TRBJ2-2|TRBV5-1
TGCGCCAGCAGCTCGGAGTTCTTAAGTGACCAAAGCACCGGGGAGCTGTTTTTT
CASSSEFLSDQSTGELFF
>.|TRBD2|TRBJ2-1|TRBV19
TGTGCCAGTCGTCTAGCGGGAGGGCTCAATGAGCAGTTCTTC
CASRLAGGLNEQFF
>.|TRBD2|TRBJ2-3|TRBV4-1
TGCGCCAGCAGCCTCCTTCCCGAGGGCGCGGGAGGGGCAGATACGCAGTATTTT
CASSLLPEGAGGADTQYF
>.|TRBD2|TRBJ2-7|TRBV27
TGTGCCAGCAGTACTAGCGGGAGCTACGAGCAGTACTTC
CASSTSGSYEQYF
>.|.|TRBJ1-4|TRBV25-1
TGTGCCACCAGCCCGATGGGGGGGGGTATTACTGAAAAACTGTTTTTT
CATSPMGGGITEKLFF
>.|TRBD1|TRBJ2-2|TRBV27
TGTGCCAGCAGTCTCGGGACAGGGTCTACCGGGGAGCTGTTTTTT
CASSLGTGSTGELFF
>.|TRBD1|TRBJ2-6|TRBV27
TGTGCCAGCAGCCGACAGGGGACCTCTGGGGCCAACGTCCTGACTTTC
CASSRQGTSGANVLTF